Below, one TCR beta chain is given with its context. Its antigen is unidentified. Trimming at V came to 8 bases and at J to 5 bases, leaving 14 bases not matched to a gene. Germline V lookup: CDR1 MNHEY, CDR2 SVGAGI. The CDR3 length is 15 residues. This entry belongs to a study of T and B cells in COVID-19 patients. Findings of the study overall: Active COVID-19 showed highly clonal TRB repertoires; recovery showed diversity and richness above healthy donors.

TRB was amplified from approximately 250-480 ng of blood genomic DNA. TRB rearrangements were amplified by multiplex PCR with BIOMED2 TRB-A/B primers. One entry per CDR3 protein, called by TCRdb with MiXCR from the multiplex PCR reads. The sample has around 21,000 distinct CDR3 sequences, under 35% seen once. The rearrangement links TRBV6-5 to TRBJ2-5; 7 bases line up with TRBD2. The sequencing input was blood. The clonotype originates from a human donor who had recovered from COVID-19. DNA of the CDR3: TGTGCCAGCTGTGAAGCGGCAGCGGGGATGGAGACCCAGTACTTC. Encoded protein: CASCEAAAGMETQYF.